The next 32 T cell receptor beta chains were all read from a single sample in a study of CXCR3-negative and CXCR3-positive naive CD8 T cells. The TRB libraries of cDNA were built by UMI-labeled 5' RACE. Using the 5' RACE reads, TCRdb records one entry per CDR3 protein without DNA. In total, the table holds about 82,000 distinct CDR3 sequences. What was sequenced was naive CXCR3- CD8+ T cells from blood. Noted subset: CD45RO-CCR7+CD27+CD95- naive CD8+ T cells lacking CXCR3 (TNR3-). These receptors originate from a human donor in good health. Some clones in this sample may be carry-over from other donors' samples.

The rearrangement links TRBV27 to TRBJ1-2. CDR3 length equals 16 residues. Germline assignment: CDR1 MNHEY and CDR2 SMNVEV (reference sequence). The CDR3 is CASSLAGGNRYYGYTF.

The chain has TRBV29-1 and TRBJ2-1; there is no DNA to check the TCRdb D call of TRBD1. The germline V gene has CDR1 SQVTM and CDR2 ANQGSEA. The CDR3 is 14 amino acids. CDR3 protein: CSVPGQGIFDEQFF.

J is TRBJ2-7 and V is TRBV29-1. This CDR3 contains 11 residues. Germline V gives CDR1 SQVTM, CDR2 ANQGSEA. The CDR3 loop is CSVGAGYEQYF.

V gene TRBV20-1 combines with J gene TRBJ2-7; TCRdb names TRBD2, which stays unverified in the absence of DNA. The CDR3 loop spans 14 amino acids. CDR1 and CDR2 from the germline V gene are DFQATT and SNEGSKA (reference sequence). The CDR3: CSAAAAAGGYEQYF.

The rearrangement uses TRBV7-8 and TRBJ1-3. This CDR3 spans 15 amino acids. The germline gives CDR1 SGHVS, CDR2 FQNEAQ. This CDR3 reads CASTREGSTGNTTYF.

The chain carries TRBV20-1 and TRBJ1-1. Germline CDR1 and CDR2: DFQATT and SNEGSKA (reference sequence). The CDR3 extends over 14 amino acids. The CDR3 sequence: CSARDLGHLTEAFF.

The rearrangement uses TRBV30 and TRBJ2-1; TCRdb designates TRBD1, a call that cannot be tested without DNA. Germline CDR1 and CDR2: GTSNPN and SVGIG (reference sequence). There are 12 residues in the CDR3. CDR3 loop: CAWSPGGVEQFF.

The rearrangement links TRBV6-2 or TRBV6-3 to TRBJ2-7; there is no DNA to check the TCRdb D call of TRBD1. This CDR3 contains 13 residues. Germline V gene sequence: CDR1 MNHEY, CDR2 SVGEGT. The CDR3: CASSHNRVYEQYF.

The V gene is TRBV7-8, the J gene TRBJ2-2; TCRdb picks TRBD2, but there is no DNA to check that call. Germline CDR1 SGHVS, CDR2 FQNEAQ. CDR3 length: 17 amino acids. The CDR3 here is CASSLAGLAGGTGELFF.

V is TRBV12-3 or TRBV12-4 and J is TRBJ1-4; without DNA, the TCRdb call of TRBD1 cannot be checked. The length of the CDR3 is 14 residues. The CDR3 is CASSFLGENEKLFF.

This chain connects TRBV4-1 to TRBJ1-1. CDR1 MGHRA and CDR2 YSYEKL come from the germline V gene. The length of the CDR3 is 13 residues. This CDR3 is CASSQAQYSDAFF.

The chain joins TRBV28 to TRBJ2-7. The CDR3 is made up of 16 amino acids. Germline lookup yields CDR1 MDHEN and CDR2 SYDVKM. CDR3 in amino acids: CASSLRQPKATYEQYF.

J is TRBJ1-5 and V is TRBV5-4; TCRdb proposes TRBD1, but this gene call is untestable without DNA. The CDR3 has 14 amino acids. Germline V gene sequence: CDR1 SGHNT, CDR2 YYREEE (reference sequence). The CDR3 loop reads CASSLQGAGQPQHF.

This rearrangement joins TRBV20-1 to TRBJ1-1; TCRdb returns TRBD1, unconfirmable since there is no DNA. Germline V gene sequence: CDR1 DFQATT, CDR2 SNEGSKA (reference sequence). The CDR3 length is 14 residues. The CDR3 here is CSATLQGLNTEAFF.

The genes are TRBV7-9 and TRBJ2-7; there is no DNA to check the TCRdb D call of TRBD2. The CDR3 sequence is 13 residues long. The germline V gene encodes CDR1 SEHNR and CDR2 FQNEAQ (reference sequence). CDR3: CASSSPTIYEQYF.

The J gene is TRBJ2-7, the V gene TRBV7-9; the D gene TCRdb calls, TRBD1, cannot be checked with no DNA. Germline V gene data show CDR1 as SEHNR and CDR2 as FQNEAQ (reference sequence). CDR3 length: 15 residues. CDR3 in amino acids: CASSLAGQGGYEQYF.

The V gene is TRBV29-1, the J gene TRBJ2-7; TCRdb picks TRBD2, but there is no DNA to check that call. The CDR3 is 13 amino acids. Germline V gives CDR1 SQVTM, CDR2 ANQGSEA. CDR3 loop: CSVASGCPYEQYF.

This chain connects TRBV29-1 to TRBJ1-4; TCRdb names TRBD1, which stays unverified in the absence of DNA. The CDR3 spans 15 residues. CDR1 is SQVTM and CDR2 is ANQGSEA in the germline V gene. The CDR3 here is CSVEDGDSGGEKLFF.

The J gene is TRBJ2-1, the V gene TRBV5-1; TCRdb's assignment of TRBD1 cannot be checked, as there is no DNA. There are 14 residues in the CDR3. Germline CDR1 is SGHRS and CDR2 is YFSETQ. This CDR3 is CASSLGTGGYEQFF.

The genes are TRBV20-1 and TRBJ1-2. Germline CDR1 DFQATT, CDR2 SNEGSKA (reference sequence). CDR3 size: 15 residues. CDR3 sequence: CSALSQGLANYGYTF.

This chain links TRBV4-3 with TRBJ2-1; TCRdb calls TRBD2, which cannot be checked without DNA. CDR1 and CDR2 from the germline V gene are LGHNA and YSLEER. The CDR3 sequence is 15 residues long. The CDR3 reads CASSQTSGAYNEQFF.

The chain uses TRBV20-1 and TRBJ2-7. This CDR3 spans 11 amino acids. The germline CDR1 and CDR2 sequences are DFQATT and SNEGSKA (reference sequence). The CDR3 sequence is CSAREGFEKYF.

This chain joins TRBV7-6 and TRBJ2-1; TCRdb designates TRBD2, a call that cannot be tested without DNA. The CDR3 length is 14 residues. Germline V CDR1 and CDR2: SGHVS, FNYEAQ. The CDR3 region is CASSLESLDGEQFF.

This chain connects TRBV27 to TRBJ2-2; TCRdb's D call of TRBD1 is untestable without DNA. From germline, CDR1 is MNHEY and CDR2 SMNVEV (reference sequence). The CDR3 has 12 amino acids. CDR3 protein: CASSLPGGELFF.

V and J are TRBV6-1 and TRBJ2-1. Germline assignment: CDR1 MNHNS and CDR2 SASEGT. The CDR3 spans 12 residues. CDR3 in amino acids: CASSDGPNEEFF.

CDR3 sequence: CASSFVAEAYEQYF. The chain carries TRBV5-6 and TRBJ2-7; TCRdb indicates TRBD2, and absent DNA this call remains unverified. The germline gives CDR1 SGHDT, CDR2 YYEEEE. This CDR3 comprises 14 residues. Full variable domain (missing parts from reference TRBV5-6 and TRBJ2-7): DAGVTQSPTHLIKTRGQQVTLRCSPKSGHDTVSWYQQALGQGPQFIFQYYEEEERQRGNFPDRFSGHQFPNYSSELNVNALLLGDSALYLCASSFVAEAYEQYFGPGTRLTVT.

The chain has TRBV2 and TRBJ1-2; absent DNA, TCRdb's TRBD1 call cannot be checked. The CDR3 extends over 12 amino acids. Germline CDR1 SNHLY, CDR2 FYNNEI. CDR3 residues: CASIDRGNGYTF.

The chain carries TRBV6-4 and TRBJ2-1; TCRdb's D call of TRBD1 is untestable without DNA. Germline CDR1 is MRHNA and CDR2 is SNTAGT. The CDR3 spans 14 residues. CDR3 sequence reads: CASSPTGQYNEQFF.

This chain joins TRBV20-1 and TRBJ2-7; TCRdb outputs TRBD1, but without DNA this stays unchecked. The CDR3 length is 14 residues. Germline CDR1 DFQATT, CDR2 SNEGSKA (reference sequence). CDR3 protein: CSARGSGAIPEQYF.

V is TRBV15 and J is TRBJ1-4; TCRdb calls TRBD1, which cannot be checked without DNA. The V gene's germline CDR1 is LNHNV and CDR2 YYDKDF (reference sequence). The CDR3 loop spans 16 amino acids. The CDR3 loop is CATTVGGGKGNEKLFF.

The rearrangement uses TRBV4-2 and TRBJ2-1; TCRdb selects TRBD2, and the lack of DNA leaves this call unchecked. This CDR3 comprises 15 residues. The V gene's germline CDR1 is LGHNA and CDR2 YNFKEQ. The CDR3: CASSPGTSLYNEQFF.

The CDR3 here is CASSFDRGGYTF. The rearrangement uses TRBV5-6 and TRBJ1-2; TCRdb returns TRBD1, unconfirmable since there is no DNA. Germline-derived CDR1 and CDR2 are SGHDT and YYEEEE. This CDR3 region has 12 residues.